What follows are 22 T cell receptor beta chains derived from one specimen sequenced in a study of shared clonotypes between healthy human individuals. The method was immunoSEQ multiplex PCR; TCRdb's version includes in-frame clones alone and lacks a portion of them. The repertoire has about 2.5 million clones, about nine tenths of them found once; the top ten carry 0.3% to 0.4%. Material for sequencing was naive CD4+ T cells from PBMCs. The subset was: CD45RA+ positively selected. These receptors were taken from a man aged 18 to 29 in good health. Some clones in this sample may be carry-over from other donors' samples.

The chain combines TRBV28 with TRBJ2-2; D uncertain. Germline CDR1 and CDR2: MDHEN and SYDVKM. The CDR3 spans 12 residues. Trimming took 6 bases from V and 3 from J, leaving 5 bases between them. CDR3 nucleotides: TGTGCCAGCAGCGTATACACCGGGGAGCTGTTTTTT. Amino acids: CASSVYTGELFF.

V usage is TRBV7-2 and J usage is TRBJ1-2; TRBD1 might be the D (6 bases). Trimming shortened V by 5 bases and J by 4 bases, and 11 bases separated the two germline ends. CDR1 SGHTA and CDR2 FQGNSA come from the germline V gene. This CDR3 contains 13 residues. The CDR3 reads CASSITGFYGYTF. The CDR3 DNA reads TGTGCCAGCAGCATTACAGGGTTCTATGGCTACACCTTC.

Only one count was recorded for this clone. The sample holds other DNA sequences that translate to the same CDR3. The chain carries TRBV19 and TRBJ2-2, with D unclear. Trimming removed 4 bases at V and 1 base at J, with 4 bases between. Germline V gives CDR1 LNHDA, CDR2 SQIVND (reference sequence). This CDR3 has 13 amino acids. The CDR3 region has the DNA TGTGCCAGTAGTAGACAGAACACCGGGGAGCTGTTTTTT. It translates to CASSRQNTGELFF.

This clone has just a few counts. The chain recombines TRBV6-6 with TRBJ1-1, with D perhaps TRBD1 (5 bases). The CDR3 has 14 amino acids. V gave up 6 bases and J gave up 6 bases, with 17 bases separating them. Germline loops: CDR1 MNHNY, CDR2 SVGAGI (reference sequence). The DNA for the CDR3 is TGTGCCAGCAGGAGGGACGGAGGTAACGCTGAAGCTTTCTTT. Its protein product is CASRRDGGNAEAFF.

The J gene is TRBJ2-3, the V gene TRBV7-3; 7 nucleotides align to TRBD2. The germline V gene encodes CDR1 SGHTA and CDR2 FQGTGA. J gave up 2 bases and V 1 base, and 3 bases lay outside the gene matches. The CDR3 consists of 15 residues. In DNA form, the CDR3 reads TGTGCCAGCAGCTTAAACGGGAGGATCACAGATACGCAGTATTTT. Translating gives CASSLNGRITDTQYF.

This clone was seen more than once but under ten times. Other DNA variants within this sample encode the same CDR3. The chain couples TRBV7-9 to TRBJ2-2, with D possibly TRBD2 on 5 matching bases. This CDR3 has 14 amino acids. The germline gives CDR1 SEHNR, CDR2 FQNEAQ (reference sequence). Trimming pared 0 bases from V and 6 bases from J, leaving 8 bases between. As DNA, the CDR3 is TGTGCCAGCAGCTTAGCGGGAGCTGCCGGGGAGCTGTTTTTT. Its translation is CASSLAGAAGELFF.

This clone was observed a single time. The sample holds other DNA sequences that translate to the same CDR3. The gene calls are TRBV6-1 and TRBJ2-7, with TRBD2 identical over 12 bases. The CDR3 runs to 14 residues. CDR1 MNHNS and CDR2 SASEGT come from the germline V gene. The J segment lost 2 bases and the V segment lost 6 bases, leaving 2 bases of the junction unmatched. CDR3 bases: TGTGCCAGCAGACGACTAGCGGGAGCCTACGAGCAGTACTTC. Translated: CASRRLAGAYEQYF.

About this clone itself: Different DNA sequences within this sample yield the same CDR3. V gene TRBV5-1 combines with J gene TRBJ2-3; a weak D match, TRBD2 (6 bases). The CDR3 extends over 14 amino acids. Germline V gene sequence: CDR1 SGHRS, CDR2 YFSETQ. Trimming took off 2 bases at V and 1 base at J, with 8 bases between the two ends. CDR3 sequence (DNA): TGCGCCAGCAGCTTCGGGGGACGCACAGATACGCAGTATTTT. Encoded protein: CASSFGGRTDTQYF.

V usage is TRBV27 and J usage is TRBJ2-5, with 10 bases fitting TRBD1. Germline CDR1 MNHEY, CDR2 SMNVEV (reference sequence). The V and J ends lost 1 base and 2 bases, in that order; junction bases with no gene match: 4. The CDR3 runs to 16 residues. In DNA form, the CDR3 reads TGTGCCAGCAGTTTATTGGGGGACAGGGGACAAGAGACCCAGTACTTC. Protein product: CASSLLGDRGQETQYF.

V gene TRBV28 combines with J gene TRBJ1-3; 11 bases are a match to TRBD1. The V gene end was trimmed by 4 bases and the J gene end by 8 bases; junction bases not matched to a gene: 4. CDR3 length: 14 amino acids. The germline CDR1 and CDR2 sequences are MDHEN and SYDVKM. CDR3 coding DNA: TGTGCCAGCAGTTCGGGACAGGGGGTTGACACCATATATTTT. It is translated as CASSSGQGVDTIYF.

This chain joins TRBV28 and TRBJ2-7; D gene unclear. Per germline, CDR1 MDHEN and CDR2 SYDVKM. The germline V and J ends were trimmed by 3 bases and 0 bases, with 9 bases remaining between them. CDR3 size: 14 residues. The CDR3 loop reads CASSLFRSSYEQYF. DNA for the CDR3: TGTGCCAGCAGTTTGTTCCGGAGCTCCTACGAGCAGTACTTC.

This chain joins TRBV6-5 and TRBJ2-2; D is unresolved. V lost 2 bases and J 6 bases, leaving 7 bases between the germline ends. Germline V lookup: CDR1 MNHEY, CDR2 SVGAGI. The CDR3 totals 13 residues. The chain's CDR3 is CASSYKLPGELFF. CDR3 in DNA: TGTGCCAGCAGTTACAAGCTCCCCGGGGAGCTGTTTTTT.

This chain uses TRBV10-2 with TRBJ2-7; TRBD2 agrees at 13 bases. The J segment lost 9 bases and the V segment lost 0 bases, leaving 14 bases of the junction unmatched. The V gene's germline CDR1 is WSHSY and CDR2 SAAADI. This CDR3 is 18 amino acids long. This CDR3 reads CASSESLKRTSGSRWQYF. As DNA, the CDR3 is TGCGCCAGCAGTGAGTCGCTTAAACGGACTAGCGGGAGTCGATGGCAGTACTTC.

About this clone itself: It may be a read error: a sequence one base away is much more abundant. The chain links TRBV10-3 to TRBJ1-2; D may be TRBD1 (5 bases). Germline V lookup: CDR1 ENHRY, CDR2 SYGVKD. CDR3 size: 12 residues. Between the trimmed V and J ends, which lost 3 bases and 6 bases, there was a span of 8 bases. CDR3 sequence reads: CAISDRDHGYTF. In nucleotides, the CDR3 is TGTGCCATCAGTGACAGGGACCATGGCTACACCTTC.

CDR3 region: CASSINDRSDYGYTF. As DNA, the CDR3 is TGTGCCAGCAGCATCAACGACAGGTCAGACTATGGCTACACCTTC. The V gene is TRBV9, the J gene TRBJ1-2; D might be TRBD1 (6 bases). CDR1 SGDLS and CDR2 YYNGEE come from the germline V gene. The CDR3 is made up of 15 amino acids. V lost 4 bases and J lost 3, with 16 bases in between.

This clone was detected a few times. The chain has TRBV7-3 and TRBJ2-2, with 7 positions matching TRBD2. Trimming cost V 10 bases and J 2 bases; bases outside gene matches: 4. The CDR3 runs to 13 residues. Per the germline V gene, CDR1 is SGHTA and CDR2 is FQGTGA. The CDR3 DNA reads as TGTGCCACGGGAGGCAGTAACACCGGGGAGCTGTTTTTT. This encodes CATGGSNTGELFF.

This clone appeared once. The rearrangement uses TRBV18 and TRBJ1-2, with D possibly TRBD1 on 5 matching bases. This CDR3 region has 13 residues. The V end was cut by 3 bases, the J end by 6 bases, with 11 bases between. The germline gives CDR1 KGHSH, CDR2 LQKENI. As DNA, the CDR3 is TGTGCCAGCTCACCCTCCCGAGGGGATGGCTACACCTTC. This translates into CASSPSRGDGYTF. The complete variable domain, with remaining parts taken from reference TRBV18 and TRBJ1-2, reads NAGVMQNPRHLVRRRGQEARLRCSPMKGHSHVYWYRQLPEEGLKFMVYLQKENIIDESGMPKERFSAEFPKEGPSILRIQQVVRGDSAAYFCASSPSRGDGYTFGSGTRLTVV.

CDR3 coding DNA: TGTGCCAGCAGCTTCCCGACAGAGACCCAGTACTTC. It yields the protein CASSFPTETQYF. V gene TRBV5-5 combines with J gene TRBJ2-5; D is unresolved. The length of the CDR3 is 12 residues. Trimming cost V 2 bases and J 4 bases, with 6 bases left between them. Per germline, CDR1 SGHKS and CDR2 YYEKEE (reference sequence). The variable domain in full, completed from reference TRBV5-5 and TRBJ2-5, reads DAGVTQSPTHLIKTRGQQVTLRCSPISGHKSVSWYQQVLGQGPQFIFQYYEKEERGRGNFPDRFSARQFPNYSSELNVNALLLGDSALYLCASSFPTETQYFGPGTRLLVL.

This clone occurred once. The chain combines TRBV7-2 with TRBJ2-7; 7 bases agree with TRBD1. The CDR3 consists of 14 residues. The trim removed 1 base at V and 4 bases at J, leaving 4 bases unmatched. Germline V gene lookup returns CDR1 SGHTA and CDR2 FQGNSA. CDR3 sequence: CASSLVGQTYEQYF. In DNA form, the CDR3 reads TGTGCCAGCAGCTTAGTGGGACAGACGTACGAGCAGTACTTC.

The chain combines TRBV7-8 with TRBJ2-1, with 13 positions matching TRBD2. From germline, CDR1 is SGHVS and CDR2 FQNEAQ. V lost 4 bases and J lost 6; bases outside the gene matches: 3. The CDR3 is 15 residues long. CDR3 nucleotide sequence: TGTGCCAGCAGCTCCGGACTAGCGGGAGCCAATGAGCAGTTCTTC. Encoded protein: CASSSGLAGANEQFF. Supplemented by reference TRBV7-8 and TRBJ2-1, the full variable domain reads GAGVSQSPRYKVAKRGQDVALRCDPISGHVSLFWYQQALGQGPEFLTYFQNEAQLDKSGLPSDRFFAERPEGSVSTLKIQRTQQEDSAVYLCASSSGLAGANEQFFGPGTRLTVL.

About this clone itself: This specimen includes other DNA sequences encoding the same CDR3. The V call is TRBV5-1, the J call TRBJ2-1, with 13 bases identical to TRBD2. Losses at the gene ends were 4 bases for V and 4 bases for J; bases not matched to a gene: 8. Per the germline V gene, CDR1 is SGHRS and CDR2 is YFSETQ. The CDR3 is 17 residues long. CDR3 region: CASSPRLAGGLYNEQFF. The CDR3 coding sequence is TGCGCCAGCAGCCCGAGACTAGCGGGAGGCCTTTACAATGAGCAGTTCTTC.

The CDR3 loop reads CASSQGGTSVYNEQFF. In DNA form, the CDR3 reads TGTGCCAGCAGTCAAGGTGGAACTAGCGTCTACAATGAGCAGTTCTTC. This sequence joins TRBV28 and TRBJ2-1; 7 bases agree with TRBD2. The V gene's germline CDR1 is MDHEN and CDR2 SYDVKM. The V gene end was trimmed by 5 bases and the J gene end by 3 bases; junction bases not matched to a gene: 10. The CDR3 is made up of 16 amino acids.